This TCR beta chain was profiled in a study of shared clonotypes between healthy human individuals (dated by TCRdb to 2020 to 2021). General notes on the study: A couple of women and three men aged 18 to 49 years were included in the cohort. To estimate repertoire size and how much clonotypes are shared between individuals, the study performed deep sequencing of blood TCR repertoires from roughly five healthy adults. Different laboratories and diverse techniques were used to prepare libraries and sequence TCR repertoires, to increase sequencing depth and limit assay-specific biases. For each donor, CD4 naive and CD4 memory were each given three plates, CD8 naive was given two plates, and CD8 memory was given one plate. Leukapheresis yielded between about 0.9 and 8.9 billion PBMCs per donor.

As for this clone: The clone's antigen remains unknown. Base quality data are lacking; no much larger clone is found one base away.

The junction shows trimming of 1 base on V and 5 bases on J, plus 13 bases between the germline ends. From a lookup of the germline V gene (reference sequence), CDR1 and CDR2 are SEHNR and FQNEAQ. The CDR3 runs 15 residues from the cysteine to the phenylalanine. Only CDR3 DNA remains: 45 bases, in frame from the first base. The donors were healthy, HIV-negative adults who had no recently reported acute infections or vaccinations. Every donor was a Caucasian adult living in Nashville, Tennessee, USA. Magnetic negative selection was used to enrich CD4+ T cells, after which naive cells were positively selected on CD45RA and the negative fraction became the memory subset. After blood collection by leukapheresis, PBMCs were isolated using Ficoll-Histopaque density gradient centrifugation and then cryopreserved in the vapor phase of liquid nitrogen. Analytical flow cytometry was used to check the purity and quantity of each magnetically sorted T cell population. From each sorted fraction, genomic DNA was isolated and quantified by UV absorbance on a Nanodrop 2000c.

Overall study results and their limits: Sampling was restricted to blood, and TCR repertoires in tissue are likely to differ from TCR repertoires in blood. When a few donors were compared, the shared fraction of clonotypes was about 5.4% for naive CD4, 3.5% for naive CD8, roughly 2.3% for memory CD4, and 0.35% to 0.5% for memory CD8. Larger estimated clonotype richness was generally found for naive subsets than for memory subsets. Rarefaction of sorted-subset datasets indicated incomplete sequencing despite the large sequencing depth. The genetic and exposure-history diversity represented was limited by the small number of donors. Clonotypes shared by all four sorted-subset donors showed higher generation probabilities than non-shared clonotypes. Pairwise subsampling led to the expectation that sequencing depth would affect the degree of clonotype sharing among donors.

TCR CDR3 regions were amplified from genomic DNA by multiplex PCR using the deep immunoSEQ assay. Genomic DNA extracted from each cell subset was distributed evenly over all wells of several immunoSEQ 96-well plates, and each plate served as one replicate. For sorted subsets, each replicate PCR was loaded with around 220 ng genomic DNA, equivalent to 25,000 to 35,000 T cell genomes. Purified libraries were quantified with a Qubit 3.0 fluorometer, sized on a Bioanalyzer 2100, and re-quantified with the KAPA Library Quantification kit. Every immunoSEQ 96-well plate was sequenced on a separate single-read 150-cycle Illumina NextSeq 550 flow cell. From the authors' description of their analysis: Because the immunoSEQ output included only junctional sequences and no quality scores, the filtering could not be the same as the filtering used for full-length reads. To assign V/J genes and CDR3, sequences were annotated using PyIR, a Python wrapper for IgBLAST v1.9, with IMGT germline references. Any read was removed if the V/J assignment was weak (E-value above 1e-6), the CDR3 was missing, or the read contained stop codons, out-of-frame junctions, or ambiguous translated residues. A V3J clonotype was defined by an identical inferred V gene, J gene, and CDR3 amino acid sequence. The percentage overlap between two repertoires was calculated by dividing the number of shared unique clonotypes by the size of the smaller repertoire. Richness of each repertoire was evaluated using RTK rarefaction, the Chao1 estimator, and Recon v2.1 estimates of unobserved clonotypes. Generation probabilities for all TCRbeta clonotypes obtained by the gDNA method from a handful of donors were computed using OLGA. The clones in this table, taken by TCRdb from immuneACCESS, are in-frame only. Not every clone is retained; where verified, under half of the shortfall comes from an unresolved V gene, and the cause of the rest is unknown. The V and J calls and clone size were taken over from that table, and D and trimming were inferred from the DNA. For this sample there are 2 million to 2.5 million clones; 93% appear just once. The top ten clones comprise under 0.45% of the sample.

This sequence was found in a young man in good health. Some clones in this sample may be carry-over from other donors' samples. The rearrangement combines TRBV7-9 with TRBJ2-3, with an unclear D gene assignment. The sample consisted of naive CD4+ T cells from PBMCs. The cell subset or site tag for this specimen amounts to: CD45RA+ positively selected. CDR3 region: CASSLEATTRDTQYF. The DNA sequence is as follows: TGTGCCAGCAGCTTAGAAGCTACGACTCGAGATACGCAGTATTTT.